These T cell receptor beta chains were read from a single sample in a study of cytomegalovirus exposure and HLA in healthy donors. Sequencing was performed with immunoSEQ multiplex PCR; in TCRdb, only in-frame clones are kept and a portion is missing. This sample's clone table lists around 100,000 clones. Specimen: PBMCs. The receptor source for this set is a man aged 35 to 55 in good health and CMV-seropositive. Both conserved end residues are part of each CDR3. D genes are given only for firm matches.

D	V	J	DNA	CDR3
NA	TRBV5-1	TRBJ2-5	TGCGCCAGCAGCCGAACCCTAGAAGGGGGAGAATCGGGTGAGCAGTACTTC	CASSRTLEGGESGEQYF
TRBD1	TRBV7-9	TRBJ1-2	TGTGCCAGCAGGCCGGGACAGGGGGACGGCTATGGCTACACCTTC	CASRPGQGDGYGYTF
TRBD1	TRBV9	TRBJ1-2	TGTGCCAGCAGCGTAGTACCGGAGGGGGCGGTTTATGGCTACACCTTC	CASSVVPEGAVYGYTF
NA	TRBV2	TRBJ2-6	TGTGCCAGCAGTGAGTATGGTGTCGGTCGGTCTGGGGCCAACGTCCTGACTTTC	CASSEYGVGRSGANVLTF
NA	TRBV7-8	TRBJ2-3	TGTGCCAGCAGCTTAAGTCTCGGAGCCCTAGGCACAGATACGCAGTATTTT	CASSLSLGALGTDTQYF
NA	TRBV27	TRBJ1-3	TGTGCCAGCAGTGAAGGAGGATCCTCTGGAAACACCATATATTTT	CASSEGGSSGNTIYF
TRBD2	TRBV27	TRBJ2-7	TGTGCCAGCATCCCTAGCGGGAGGCCCCACGAGCAGTACTTC	CASIPSGRPHEQYF
TRBD1	TRBV5-1	TRBJ1-2	TGCGCCAGCAGCCCAGGACAGGGTGAGTCTGGCTACACCTTC	CASSPGQGESGYTF
TRBD1	TRBV6-1	TRBJ2-7	TGTGCCAGCACACCGATCCTCGGGACAGCAGCCGAGCAGTACTTC	CASTPILGTAAEQYF
NA	TRBV28	TRBJ2-5	TGTGCCAGCAGTCGGACAGCTTTGCAAGAGACCCAGTACTTC	CASSRTALQETQYF
NA	TRBV7-3	TRBJ1-1	TGTGCCAGCAGCTTATTACCGGCGGTTGAAGCTTTCTTT	CASSLLPAVEAFF